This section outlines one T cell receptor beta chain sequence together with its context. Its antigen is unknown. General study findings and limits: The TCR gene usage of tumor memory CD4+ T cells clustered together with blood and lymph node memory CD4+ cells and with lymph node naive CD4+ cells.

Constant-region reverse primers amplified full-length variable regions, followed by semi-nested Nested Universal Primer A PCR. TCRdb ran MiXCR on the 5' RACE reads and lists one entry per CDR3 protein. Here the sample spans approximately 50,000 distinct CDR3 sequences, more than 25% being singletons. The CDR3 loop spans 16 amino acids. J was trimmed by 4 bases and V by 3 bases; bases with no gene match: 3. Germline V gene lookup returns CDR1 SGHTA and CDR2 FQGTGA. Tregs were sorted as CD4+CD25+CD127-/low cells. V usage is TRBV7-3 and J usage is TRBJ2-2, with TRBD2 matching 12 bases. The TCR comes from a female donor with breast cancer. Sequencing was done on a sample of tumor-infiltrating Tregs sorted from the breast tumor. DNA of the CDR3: TGTGCCAGCAGCTTGGGACTAGCGGGTACCACCGGGGAGCTGTTTTTT. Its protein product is CASSLGLAGTTGELFF.